The next 7 T cell receptor beta chains were all read from a single sample in a study of T-cell memory formation after mild COVID-19. TCRdb independently ran MiXCR on the 5' RACE reads; one entry per CDR3 protein. The sample has 350,000 or so distinct CDR3 sequences; about an eighth are singletons. The sequencing input was PBMCs or a T cell subset sorted from them (not recorded which). These receptor sequences come from a man between 18 and 35 years old who had mild COVID-19 (a few samples of this study predate the infection). Cell type and time point are not known.

The chain carries TRBV30 and TRBJ2-7; D is uncertain. V shed 2 bases and J shed 5 bases, with 10 bases lying between them. CDR3 size: 12 residues. Germline-derived CDR1 and CDR2 are GTSNPN and SVGIG (reference sequence). CDR3 sequence reads: CAWSSQSDEQYF. Here the CDR3 DNA reads TGTGCCTGGAGTTCACAGAGCGACGAGCAGTACTTC.

This clonotype was seen only a few times. The J gene is TRBJ1-2, the V gene TRBV6-1; D is unclear. With 1 base removed from V and 4 bases from J, the gap between germline ends came to 13 bases. Looked up from germline, CDR1 is MNHNS and CDR2 is SASEGT. The CDR3 covers 15 residues. This CDR3 reads CASSEVRRTSYGYTF. In nucleotides, the CDR3 is TGTGCCAGCAGTGAAGTTCGCAGGACGAGCTATGGCTACACCTTC.

V and J are TRBV29-1 and TRBJ1-5, with D possibly TRBD1 on 5 matching bases. Germline-derived CDR1 and CDR2 are SQVTM and ANQGSEA. Trimming shortened V by 6 bases and J by 4 bases, and 13 bases separated the two germline ends. This CDR3 has 13 amino acids. Written as DNA, the CDR3 is TGCAGCGTCGCCGGGACCTTAAATCAGCCCCAGCATTTT. It encodes CSVAGTLNQPQHF.

Only a few counts were recorded for this clonotype. The chain carries TRBV29-1 and TRBJ1-1; 7 bases map to TRBD1. This CDR3 has 16 amino acids. Germline V CDR1 and CDR2: SQVTM, ANQGSEA. The V and J ends lost 6 bases and 0 bases, in that order; junction bases with no gene match: 13. CDR3: CSVQRDSKALNTEAFF. The DNA of the CDR3 is TGCAGCGTCCAGAGGGACAGTAAAGCCCTGAACACTGAAGCTTTCTTT.

This sequence joins TRBV5-1 and TRBJ2-1; 7 bases match TRBD1. The V segment lost 1 base and the J segment 0 bases; nucleotides outside the gene matches: 4. Germline V gene lookup returns CDR1 SGHRS and CDR2 YFSETQ. The CDR3 covers 16 residues. CDR3 nucleotide sequence: TGCGCCAGCAGCTTGCGGCGACAGGGCTCCTACAATGAGCAGTTCTTC. The encoded protein is CASSLRRQGSYNEQFF.

J is TRBJ2-5 and V is TRBV29-1; perhaps TRBD2 as D (6 bases). The CDR3 runs to 14 residues. The ends were cut back, 0 bases at V and 5 bases at J, with 13 bases in the middle. Germline V gene sequence: CDR1 SQVTM, CDR2 ANQGSEA. The CDR3 spells CSVEDRGFVETQYF. The CDR3 DNA sequence: TGCAGCGTTGAAGATCGGGGGTTTGTGGAGACCCAGTACTTC.

This chain joins TRBV6-1 and TRBJ2-5, with a weak D call TRBD1 (5 bases). The CDR3 contains 14 residues. Trimming took 1 base from V and 5 from J, leaving 11 bases between them. The V gene's germline CDR1 is MNHNS and CDR2 SASEGT. CDR3 residues: CASSEVTATETQYF. For the CDR3, the DNA is TGTGCCAGCAGTGAAGTGACAGCGACTGAGACCCAGTACTTC.